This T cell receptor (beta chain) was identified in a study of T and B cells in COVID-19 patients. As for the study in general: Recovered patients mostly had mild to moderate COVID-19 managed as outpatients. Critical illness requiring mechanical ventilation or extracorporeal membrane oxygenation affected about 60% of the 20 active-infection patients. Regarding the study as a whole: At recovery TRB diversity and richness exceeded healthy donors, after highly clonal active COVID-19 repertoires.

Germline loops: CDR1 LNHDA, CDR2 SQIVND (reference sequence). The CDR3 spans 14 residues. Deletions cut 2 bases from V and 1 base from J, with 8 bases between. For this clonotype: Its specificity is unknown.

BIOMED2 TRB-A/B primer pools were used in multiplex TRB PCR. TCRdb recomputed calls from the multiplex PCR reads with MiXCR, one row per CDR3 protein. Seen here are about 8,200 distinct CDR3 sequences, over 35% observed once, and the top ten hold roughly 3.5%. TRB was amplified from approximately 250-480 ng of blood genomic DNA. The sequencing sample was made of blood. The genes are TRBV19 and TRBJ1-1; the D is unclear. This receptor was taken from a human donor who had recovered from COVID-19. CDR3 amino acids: CASSIRRWNTEAFF. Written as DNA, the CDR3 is TGTGCCAGTAGTATAAGACGGTGGAACACTGAAGCTTTCTTT.